The next 19 T cell receptor beta chains were all read from a single sample in a study of Ad26.COV2.S vaccination and SARS-CoV-2 variants. Here immunoSEQ multiplex PCR was the method, and the copy in TCRdb shows in-frame clones only, minus some. The sample lists over 110,000 clones; roughly 89% were seen once. The material was peripheral blood, obtained after recovery from COVID-19. The receptor source for this set is a human donor who had recovered from COVID-19.

The chain has TRBV4-1 and TRBJ2-2; TRBD1 matches 7 bases. The V segment lost 5 bases and the J segment 0 bases; nucleotides outside the gene matches: 18. Germline CDR1 is MGHRA and CDR2 is YSYEKL. The CDR3 is made up of 20 amino acids. CDR3 coding DNA: TGCGCCAGCAGCGTTAATCCCGTTCACCTCAGGGGGACGAACACCGGGGAGCTGTTTTTT. Its translation: CASSVNPVHLRGTNTGELFF.

This chain connects TRBV12-3 or TRBV12-4 to TRBJ1-2; unclear D gene. This CDR3 spans 13 amino acids. The germline V and J ends were trimmed by 5 bases and 3 bases, with 10 bases remaining between them. The CDR3 DNA reads TGTGCCAGCAGTCCTCAGGCTCACTATGGCTACACCTTC. Protein: CASSPQAHYGYTF.

V usage is TRBV5-1 and J usage is TRBJ1-2, with TRBD1 matching 8 bases. Germline V gene lookup returns CDR1 SGHRS and CDR2 YFSETQ. Trimming removed 4 bases from V and 8 bases from J; junction bases left unmatched: 16. The CDR3 runs 16 residues. The CDR3 DNA is TGCGCCAGCAGCCTAAACCCTCCGGGACAGGCTAGCGGCTACACCTTC. Translation: CASSLNPPGQASGYTF.

V is TRBV4-1 and J is TRBJ2-2; D is ambiguous. CDR1 and CDR2 from the germline V gene are MGHRA and YSYEKL. Between the trimmed V and J ends, which lost 0 bases and 2 bases, there was a span of 4 bases. The CDR3 runs 14 residues. The CDR3 region is CASSQDRNTGELFF. In DNA, the CDR3 is TGCGCCAGCAGCCAAGATAGAAACACCGGGGAGCTGTTTTTT.

The chain carries TRBV21-1 and TRBJ2-1; the D call in the table, TRBD2, was not verified against the DNA. TRBV21-1 is tagged as a pseudogene. The CDR3 is 15 amino acids. CDR3 in amino acids: CASFLGSGGRSEQFF. In nucleotides, the CDR3 is TGTGCCAGCTTCCTCGGTAGCGGGGGCCGGAGTGAGCAGTTCTTC.

The chain links TRBV2 to TRBJ1-1; TRBD1 aligns across 8 bases. The CDR3 totals 14 residues. After removal of 6 bases from V and 4 bases from J, the junction contained 7 bases not matched to a gene. Germline lookup yields CDR1 SNHLY and CDR2 FYNNEI. The DNA for the CDR3 is TGTGCCAGCAGGTGGACAGGGAGGCGCACTGAAGCTTTCTTT. This sequence encodes CASRWTGRRTEAFF.

The chain has TRBV11-2 and TRBJ2-2; D is unclear. CDR3 length: 16 amino acids. Germline V gene sequence: CDR1 SGHAT, CDR2 FQNNGV. V was trimmed by 3 bases and J by 1 base, leaving 12 bases between them. CDR3 sequence reads: CASSFLANLNTGELFF. The CDR3 DNA reads TGTGCCAGCAGCTTCCTGGCTAACCTGAACACCGGGGAGCTGTTTTTT. Looking up the rest from reference TRBV11-2 and TRBJ2-2 gives the full variable domain: EAGVAQSPRYKIIEKRQSVAFWCNPISGHATLYWYQQILGQGPKLLIQFQNNGVVDDSQLPKDRFSAERLKGVDSTLKIQPAKLEDSAVYLCASSFLANLNTGELFFGEGSRLTVL.

This sequence joins TRBV6-6 and TRBJ2-2; D call uncertain. The germline V gene encodes CDR1 MNHNY and CDR2 SVGAGI (reference sequence). V was trimmed by 5 bases and J by 4 bases, leaving 5 bases between them. The length of the CDR3 is 12 residues. In nucleotides, the CDR3 is TGTGCCAGCAGTCGACTCACCGGGGAGCTGTTTTTT. It yields the protein CASSRLTGELFF.

The chain is built from TRBV28 and TRBJ1-1; weak D call: TRBD1 (6 bases). From germline, CDR1 is MDHEN and CDR2 SYDVKM. The CDR3 has 14 amino acids. Trimming pared 6 bases from V and 1 base from J, leaving 12 bases between. This chain's CDR3 is CASRPYRENTEAFF. The CDR3 DNA reads as TGTGCCAGCAGACCTTACAGGGAGAACACTGAAGCTTTCTTT.

The chain is built from TRBV11-2 and TRBJ1-4; D might be TRBD1 (6 bases). The germline gives CDR1 SGHAT, CDR2 FQNNGV. V was trimmed by 5 bases and J by 4 bases, leaving 11 bases between them. The CDR3 loop spans 14 amino acids. CDR3 loop: CASSRGQLNEKLFF. The CDR3 DNA reads as TGTGCCAGCAGCCGAGGACAGCTTAATGAAAAACTGTTTTTT.

The rearrangement uses TRBV6-5 and TRBJ1-1, with D uncertain. Germline lookup yields CDR1 MNHEY and CDR2 SVGAGI. The CDR3 runs to 13 residues. The V and J ends lost 6 bases and 6 bases respectively, with 14 bases between them. As DNA, the CDR3 is TGTGCCAGCAGGCCCTTACACGAATCTGAAGCTTTCTTT. Translation: CASRPLHESEAFF.

The J gene is TRBJ2-2, the V gene TRBV6-1; D call uncertain. Deletions cut 2 bases from V and 7 bases from J, with 14 bases between. The CDR3 extends over 15 amino acids. Germline assignment: CDR1 MNHNS and CDR2 SASEGT. The CDR3 protein is CASSESGRVNGELFF. The CDR3 bases are TGTGCCAGCAGTGAAAGTGGTAGGGTTAACGGGGAGCTGTTTTTT.

This chain uses TRBV7-9 with TRBJ1-5; possibly TRBD1 for D (5 bases). The CDR3 extends over 16 amino acids. Germline lookup yields CDR1 SEHNR and CDR2 FQNEAQ (reference sequence). V lost 1 base and J lost 1, with 11 bases in between. CDR3 amino acids: CASSLEGALSNQPQHF. In DNA form, the CDR3 reads TGTGCCAGCAGCTTAGAAGGGGCCCTAAGCAATCAGCCCCAGCATTTT.

This clone was observed once. The chain has TRBV19 and TRBJ1-1; 7 bases fit TRBD1. V shed 6 bases and J 5 bases; nucleotides not matched to a gene: 9. The CDR3 runs 14 residues. In germline, CDR1 is LNHDA, CDR2 SQIVND (reference sequence). The CDR3 sequence: CASSFMRGRTEAFF. In nucleotides, the CDR3 is TGTGCCAGTAGCTTTATGAGGGGGCGGACTGAAGCTTTCTTT.

This clone was found a few times. This rearrangement joins TRBV21-1 to TRBJ1-2. TRBV21-1 is a known pseudogene. This CDR3 spans 13 amino acids. CDR3 loop: CASSKVGGLCYTF. The CDR3 nucleotides are TGTGCCAGCAGCAAAGTCGGAGGCTTATGCTACACCTTC.

The rearrangement uses TRBV30 and TRBJ1-5, with no clear D. Between the trimmed V and J ends, which lost 3 bases and 0 bases, there was a span of 12 bases. The CDR3 sequence is 15 residues long. Germline V gene lookup returns CDR1 GTSNPN and CDR2 SVGIG (reference sequence). CDR3 bases: TGTGCCTGGAGCCTCCGCAGCTATAGCAATCAGCCCCAGCATTTT. This translates into CAWSLRSYSNQPQHF.

The chain recombines TRBV19 with TRBJ1-5, with D possibly matching TRBD1 (6 bases). V was pared by 4 bases and J by 7 bases, with 14 bases between. Germline V lookup: CDR1 LNHDA, CDR2 SQIVND (reference sequence). This CDR3 spans 14 amino acids. CDR3 sequence reads: CASSKQGQGQPQHF. The CDR3 DNA reads TGTGCCAGTAGTAAACAGGGTCAGGGACAGCCCCAGCATTTT.

V and J are TRBV28 and TRBJ1-3; TRBD1 is a possible D gene (6 bases). Trimming pared 3 bases from V and 0 bases from J, leaving 24 bases between. Germline V lookup: CDR1 MDHEN, CDR2 SYDVKM. The CDR3 contains 20 residues. The CDR3 DNA sequence: TGTGCCAGCAGTTTTTACGGGTGGAGGGGACACTTAAACTCTGGAAACACCATATATTTT. Translating it yields CASSFYGWRGHLNSGNTIYF.

The chain couples TRBV25-1 to TRBJ2-1; maybe TRBD1 (5 bases). The V end lost 5 bases, the J end lost 6 bases, and 17 bases lay between the germline ends. Germline values: CDR1 MGHDK, CDR2 SYGVNS. The CDR3 spans 15 residues. In nucleotides, the CDR3 is TGTGCCAGCAGTTCTTGGGGCGCCAATTCCAATGAGCAGTTCTTC. This gives the protein CASSSWGANSNEQFF.